The entry below describes one T cell receptor (beta chain). The data belong to a study of shared clonotypes between healthy human individuals. About the study: A donor's plate count was three for CD4 naive and three for CD4 memory; CD8 naive had two and CD8 memory one.

Per germline, CDR1 LNHDA and CDR2 SQIVND (reference sequence). This CDR3 is built from 15 residues. V shed 6 bases, J shed 1 base, and the junction held 4 bases outside the gene matches. The donor population consisted of healthy HIV-negative adults with no recent acute infections or vaccinations. The repertoire was sequenced with immunoSEQ multiplex PCR; TCRdb's copy has only in-frame clones and lacks some. This sample yields fewer than 1.8 million clones, of which about 98.5% are seen a single time; approximately 0.4% belongs to the top ten. The clonotype originates from a man younger than 45 in good health. The material sequenced was naive CD4+ T cells sorted from blood. The sample's subset: CD45RA+ positively selected. The chain employs TRBV19 and TRBJ2-7, with TRBD2 matching 12 bases. In nucleotides, the CDR3 is TGTGCCAGTAGAGGGACTAGCGGGCCTTCCTACGAGCAGTACTTC. Translating it yields CASRGTSGPSYEQYF.